Listed here are 20 T cell receptor beta chains from one sample, sequenced in a study of CD8 T cells in Susac syndrome. Random hexamers were used to reverse transcribe the RNA input (about 0.5 to 1 ug). TCRdb analysed the immunoSEQ multiplex PCR reads with MiXCR anew, one entry per CDR3 protein. The sample yields 150,000 to 200,000 distinct CDR3 sequences, about 96% seen once. Sequencing was performed on CD4+ T cells from PBMCs. These receptors all come from a human donor with Susac syndrome.

The rearrangement uses TRBV6-5 and TRBJ1-2, with D uncertain. This CDR3 has 15 amino acids. Deletions cut 0 bases from V and 4 bases from J, with 12 bases between. CDR1 and CDR2 from the germline V gene are MNHEY and SVGAGI. The CDR3 DNA reads as TGTGCCAGCAGTTACTCGATTTGGAGCAGCTATGGCTACACCTTC. Amino acid sequence: CASSYSIWSSYGYTF.

The CDR3 region is CAWGQGVDTGELFF. The CDR3, as DNA: TGTGCCTGGGGCCAGGGGGTCGACACCGGGGAGCTGTTTTTT. The chain links TRBV30 to TRBJ2-2; 7 nucleotides match TRBD1. Germline CDR1 and CDR2: GTSNPN and SVGIG (reference sequence). The CDR3 contains 14 residues. After removal of 5 bases from V and 3 bases from J, the junction contained 6 bases not matched to a gene. Using reference TRBV30 and TRBJ2-2 for the parts outside the CDR3, the full variable domain is SQTIHQWPATLVQPVGSPLSLECTVEGTSNPNLYWYRQAAGRGLQLLFYSVGIGQISSEVPQNLSASRPQDRQFILSSKKLLLSDSGFYLCAWGQGVDTGELFFGEGSRLTVL.

The genes are TRBV7-2 and TRBJ2-5, with TRBD1 matching over 9 bases. Trimming took 5 bases from V and 0 from J; bases not matched to a gene: 4. This CDR3 spans 15 amino acids. Germline values: CDR1 SGHTA, CDR2 FQGNSA. CDR3 DNA: TGTGCCAGCAGCCCGGGACAGGGAAACCAAGAGACCCAGTACTTC. Its translation is CASSPGQGNQETQYF.

The chain couples TRBV3-1 to TRBJ2-3; no reliable D call. The germline V gene has CDR1 LGHDT and CDR2 YNNKEL (reference sequence). CDR3 size: 17 residues. V was trimmed by 0 bases and J by 1 base, leaving 14 bases between them. CDR3 sequence (DNA): TGTGCCAGCAGCCAAGATCTGCACCCCATGGGCACAGATACGCAGTATTTT. It yields the protein CASSQDLHPMGTDTQYF.

This clonotype has a handful of counts. This rearrangement joins TRBV2 to TRBJ2-5, with D tentatively TRBD1 (5 bases). The CDR3 is 13 residues long. The germline CDR1 and CDR2 sequences are SNHLY and FYNNEI. The ends were cut back, 4 bases at V and 1 base at J, with 7 bases in the middle. CDR3 sequence: CASSVGAQETQYF. CDR3 sequence (DNA): TGTGCCAGCAGTGTAGGGGCCCAAGAGACCCAGTACTTC.

The genes are TRBV6-9 and TRBJ1-5; 11 bases match TRBD1. From germline, CDR1 is MNHGY and CDR2 SVAAGI. The CDR3 has 17 residues. Trimming removed 0 bases from V and 6 bases from J; junction bases left unmatched: 7. CDR3 bases: TGTGCCAGCAGTTATTCCTCCGGGACAGGGGGAACTCAGCCCCAGCATTTT. As protein: CASSYSSGTGGTQPQHF.

The rearrangement links TRBV13 to TRBJ2-6, with D possibly being TRBD2 (5 bases). Trimming stripped 3 bases from V and 2 bases from J, with 8 bases between. CDR1 and CDR2 (germline): PRHDT, FYEKMQ (reference sequence). CDR3 size: 15 residues. This chain's CDR3 is CASSFKRAGANVLTF. The CDR3 DNA reads as TGTGCCAGCAGCTTTAAGAGGGCTGGGGCCAACGTCCTGACTTTC.

V and J are TRBV25-1 and TRBJ2-3, with D unresolved. Germline V CDR1 and CDR2: MGHDK, SYGVNS. Trimming cost V 4 bases and J 7 bases, with 9 bases left between them. CDR3 length: 12 amino acids. For the CDR3, the DNA is TGTGCCAGCAGTGCCACCCGAAATACGCAGTATTTT. Translating it yields CASSATRNTQYF.

The rearrangement uses TRBV3-1 and TRBJ2-2; 7 positions agree with TRBD1. J lost 6 bases, V lost 6 bases, and 13 bases had no gene match. The CDR3 contains 16 residues. Germline V lookup: CDR1 LGHDT, CDR2 YNNKEL (reference sequence). CDR3 in DNA: TGTGCCAGCAGGCGGCGTAATCCCCAGGGGGCCGGGGAGCTGTTTTTT. Its translation: CASRRRNPQGAGELFF. The whole variable domain, filled in from reference TRBV3-1 and TRBJ2-2, reads DTAVSQTPKYLVTQMGNDKSIKCEQNLGHDTMYWYKQDSKKFLKIMFSYNNKELIINETVPNRFSPKSPDKAHLNLHINSLELGDSAVYFCASRRRNPQGAGELFFGEGSRLTVL.

This clonotype was detected only a few times. The V gene is TRBV6-2 or TRBV6-3, the J gene TRBJ1-2, with D hard to call. CDR1 and CDR2 from the germline V gene are MNHEY and SVGEGT. V lost 6 bases and J 5 bases, leaving 7 bases between the germline ends. The CDR3 consists of 11 residues. The CDR3 reads CASRTTYGYTF. CDR3 DNA sequence: TGTGCCAGCAGGACGACTTATGGCTACACCTTC.

J is TRBJ2-6 and V is TRBV24-1; D ambiguous. Germline V gives CDR1 KGHDR, CDR2 SFDVKD. Trimming pared 5 bases from V and 2 bases from J, leaving 6 bases between. The CDR3 is 14 amino acids. The CDR3: CATSATAGANVLTF. In DNA, the CDR3 is TGTGCCACCAGTGCTACGGCTGGGGCCAACGTCCTGACTTTC.

The V and J genes are TRBV12-3 or TRBV12-4 and TRBJ2-1; TRBD2 matches at 7 bases. V was clipped by 6 bases and J by 5 bases; unmatched bases: 10. This CDR3 has 15 residues. The CDR3 loop reads CASSVSGMGDNEQFF. For the CDR3, the DNA is TGTGCCAGCAGCGTAAGCGGGATGGGGGACAATGAGCAGTTCTTC.

This clonotype was seen once. This sequence joins TRBV15 and TRBJ2-1, with a weak D call TRBD2 (5 bases). This CDR3 region has 15 residues. The ends were cut back, 3 bases at V and 7 bases at J, with 16 bases in the middle. CDR1 and CDR2 (germline): LNHNV, YYDKDF (reference sequence). The CDR3 DNA reads TGTGCCACCAGCAGGGTTAGAGGGATTGATAATGAGCAGTTCTTC. As protein: CATSRVRGIDNEQFF.

V is TRBV19 and J is TRBJ2-2, with D maybe TRBD1 (6 bases). The CDR3 runs to 14 residues. Germline V gene data show CDR1 as LNHDA and CDR2 as SQIVND (reference sequence). Trimming cost V 2 bases and J 7 bases, with 11 bases left between them. The CDR3 protein is CASSIWGLDGELFF. Written as DNA, the CDR3 is TGTGCCAGTAGTATATGGGGGCTGGACGGGGAGCTGTTTTTT.

The chain combines TRBV12-3 or TRBV12-4 with TRBJ1-2; D gene unclear. Trimming cost V 5 bases and J 3 bases, with 16 bases left between them. The CDR3 length is 15 residues. The CDR3, as DNA: TGTGCCAGCAGTCCCACATACAGAGGCCACTATGGCTACACCTTC. It yields the protein CASSPTYRGHYGYTF.

The rearrangement joins TRBV27 to TRBJ1-2, with D unresolved. The CDR3 is 13 residues long. V lost 6 bases to trimming and J lost 6 bases, with 14 bases between them. Germline loops: CDR1 MNHEY, CDR2 SMNVEV (reference sequence). The CDR3 is CASRSRVVDGYTF. The CDR3 DNA reads TGTGCCAGCAGGTCACGGGTTGTCGATGGCTACACCTTC.

V and J are TRBV6-1 and TRBJ2-7, with TRBD1 matching 8 bases. After removal of 7 bases from V and 5 bases from J, the junction contained 7 bases not matched to a gene. CDR3 length: 13 residues. Germline assignment: CDR1 MNHNS and CDR2 SASEGT. The CDR3 coding sequence is TGTGCCAGCACACTCGGACAGGGCGACGAGCAGTACGTC. Its translation: CASTLGQGDEQYV.

This chain links TRBV19 with TRBJ1-5; D is ambiguous. The V end was cut by 3 bases, the J end by 5 bases, with 8 bases between. Germline V gene sequence: CDR1 LNHDA, CDR2 SQIVND (reference sequence). The CDR3 runs 13 residues. CDR3 sequence (DNA): TGTGCCAGTAGTATCGGGTGGGATCAGCCCCAGCATTTT. It translates to CASSIGWDQPQHF. Full variable domain (remainder filled in from reference TRBV19 and TRBJ1-5): DGGITQSPKYLFRKEGQNVTLSCEQNLNHDAMYWYRQDPGQGLRLIYYSQIVNDFQKGDIAEGYSVSREKKESFPLTVTSAQKNPTAFYLCASSIGWDQPQHFGDGTRLSIL.

The V call is TRBV5-1, the J call TRBJ1-2, with 7 nucleotides matching TRBD1. Germline trimming cut 3 bases from V and 4 bases from J; bases unmatched to any gene: 9. The CDR3 has 15 amino acids. Germline CDR1 is SGHRS and CDR2 is YFSETQ. The CDR3 is CASSSDPGTAYGYTF. The CDR3 bases are TGCGCCAGCAGCTCGGACCCCGGGACAGCCTATGGCTACACCTTC.

The chain has TRBV28 and TRBJ2-7, with TRBD1 as a possible D gene (6 bases). The length of the CDR3 is 15 residues. Trimming took off 4 bases at V and 0 bases at J, with 13 bases between the two ends. CDR1 is MDHEN, CDR2 SYDVKM, per germline. The CDR3 is CASSSSTGHSYEQYV. CDR3 bases: TGTGCCAGCAGTTCGTCAACGGGACACTCCTACGAGCAGTACGTC.